In its sample, the clone carrying this T cell receptor beta chain was seen once. This sample is drawn from a study of T cell responses to AZD1222 COVID-19 vaccine. The method was immunoSEQ multiplex PCR; TCRdb's version includes in-frame clones alone and lacks a portion of them. The sample carries under 200,000 clones, more than 90% recorded once. V was pared by 1 base and J by 2 bases, with 6 bases between. The CDR3 has 13 residues. The germline gives CDR1 SGHTA, CDR2 FQGNSA. V gene TRBV7-2 combines with J gene TRBJ2-7, with D possibly matching TRBD1 (6 bases). The receptor comes from an adult who received the MenACWY meningococcal vaccine as a control. Sequencing used peripheral blood, obtained 28 days after the second dose of the MenACWY control vaccine. CDR3 sequence (DNA): TGTGCCAGCAGCTTAGGGACAGCCTACGAGCAGTACTTC. As protein: CASSLGTAYEQYF. Drawing the rest from reference TRBV7-2 and TRBJ2-7, the complete variable domain is GAGVSQSPSNKVTEKGKDVELRCDPISGHTALYWYRQSLGQGLEFLIYFQGNSAPDKSGLPSDRFSAERTGGSVSTLTIQRTQQEDSAVYLCASSLGTAYEQYFGPGTRLTVT.